The rows below give T cell receptor beta chains drawn from one sample of a study of blood T cell repertoires in COVID-19. TCRdb keeps only in-frame clones here, not all; method: immunoSEQ multiplex PCR. The sample holds 150,000 to 200,000 clones, around four fifths seen once. The sequencing sample was made of peripheral blood. These receptors originate from a man aged 65 to 85 with acute or convalescent COVID-19. Each CDR3 is given with its conserved first and last residue. The D gene is left open where the match is weak. The size entry is marked missing in some rows and otherwise reads once, few, many or a size class.

CATRGGRGNQPQHF | TGTGCCACCCGGGGGGGCCGAGGCAATCAGCCCCAGCATTTT | TRBJ1-5 | 14 | TRBV24-1 | - | -
CASSGQGCSAQETQYF | TGCGCCAGCAGTGGACAGGGCTGTTCGGCCCAGGAGACCCAGTACTTC | TRBJ2-5 | 16 | TRBV23-1 | - | TRBD1
CASSLSLAESYNEQFF | TGTGCCAGCAGCTTAAGTCTAGCCGAGTCCTACAATGAGCAGTTCTTC | TRBJ2-1 | 16 | TRBV7-9 | - | -
CAISEFTTGNYGYTF | TGTGCCATCAGTGAGTTTACGACAGGAAACTATGGCTACACCTTC | TRBJ1-2 | 15 | TRBV10-3 | - | -
CASSSSTPGGYTF | TGTGCCAGCAGTTCCTCGACGCCGGGGGGCTACACCTTC | TRBJ1-2 | 13 | TRBV5-5 | - | -
CATSDGQGAGTEAFF | TGTGCCACCAGTGATGGACAGGGGGCCGGCACTGAAGCTTTCTTT | TRBJ1-1 | 15 | TRBV24-1 | - | TRBD1
CASSPQGIGDTEAFF | TGTGCCAGCAGCCCGCAGGGGATTGGGGACACTGAAGCTTTCTTT | TRBJ1-1 | 15 | TRBV9 | - | -
CASSYPGNPGTQYF | TGTGCCAGCAGTTACCCCGGGAATCCTGGGACCCAGTACTTC | TRBJ2-5 | 14 | TRBV6-5 | few | -
CASSDESGLKFF | TGTGCCAGCAGTGACGAATCCGGTTTAAAGTTCTTC | TRBJ2-1 | 12 | TRBV2 | few | -
CASSQGLAGAEQYF | TGTGCCAGCAGCCAGGGACTAGCGGGAGCGGAGCAGTACTTC | TRBJ2-7 | 14 | TRBV4-2 | few | TRBD2
CASSPNLPGREDYGYTF | TGTGCCAGCAGTCCAAACCTTCCGGGTCGGGAGGACTATGGCTACACCTTC | TRBJ1-2 | 17 | TRBV28 | once | -
CASVADGLYEQYF | TGTGCCAGCGTGGCGGACGGACTCTACGAGCAGTACTTC | TRBJ2-7 | 13 | TRBV6-1 | - | -
CASSTGGLGYTF | TGTGCCAGTTCGACAGGGGGCTTAGGCTACACCTTC | TRBJ1-2 | 12 | TRBV19 | - | TRBD1
CASSLVAGRTLHF | TGTGCCAGCAGCTTGGTGGCAGGAAGGACCCTCCACTTT | TRBJ1-6 | 13 | TRBV5-4 | - | -
CASGPTSWETQYF | TGTGCCAGCGGGCCAACTAGCTGGGAGACCCAGTACTTC | TRBJ2-5 | 13 | TRBV6-6 | - | -
CASSTLTGRGAEAFF | TGTGCCAGCAGCACCCTTACAGGGAGGGGGGCTGAAGCTTTCTTT | TRBJ1-1 | 15 | TRBV21-1 | - | -
CASGGQGTTGELFF | TGCGCCAGCGGGGGACAGGGAACCACCGGGGAGCTGTTTTTT | TRBJ2-2 | 14 | TRBV4-1 | few | TRBD1
CSVIGGGTEAFF | TGCAGTGTAATTGGGGGGGGCACTGAAGCTTTCTTT | TRBJ1-1 | 12 | TRBV29-1 | - | -
CASSLGGGSQETQYF | TGTGCCAGCAGCTTAGGGGGGGGGAGCCAAGAGACCCAGTACTTC | TRBJ2-5 | 15 | TRBV7-2 | - | TRBD2
CASRTGHGANVLTF | TGTGCCAGTAGGACAGGGCATGGGGCCAACGTCCTGACTTTC | TRBJ2-6 | 14 | TRBV19 | - | TRBD1